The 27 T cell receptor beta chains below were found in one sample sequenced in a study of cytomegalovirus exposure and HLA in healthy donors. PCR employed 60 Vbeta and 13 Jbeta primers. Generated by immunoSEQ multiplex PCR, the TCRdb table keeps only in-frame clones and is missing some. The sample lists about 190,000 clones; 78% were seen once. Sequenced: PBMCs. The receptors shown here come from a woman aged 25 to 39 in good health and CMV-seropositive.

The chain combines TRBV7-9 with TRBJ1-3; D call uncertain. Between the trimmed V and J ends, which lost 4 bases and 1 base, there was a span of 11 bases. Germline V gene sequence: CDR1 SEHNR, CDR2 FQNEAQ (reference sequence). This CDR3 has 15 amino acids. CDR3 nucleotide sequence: TGTGCCAGCAGCTCGTCTAGTAGGTCTGGAAACACCATATATTTT. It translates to CASSSSSRSGNTIYF.

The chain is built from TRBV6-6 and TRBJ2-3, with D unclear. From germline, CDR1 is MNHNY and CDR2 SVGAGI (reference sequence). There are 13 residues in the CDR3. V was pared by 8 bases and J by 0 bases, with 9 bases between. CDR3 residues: CASQTSSTDTQYF. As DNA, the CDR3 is TGTGCCAGCCAGACATCTAGCACAGATACGCAGTATTTT.

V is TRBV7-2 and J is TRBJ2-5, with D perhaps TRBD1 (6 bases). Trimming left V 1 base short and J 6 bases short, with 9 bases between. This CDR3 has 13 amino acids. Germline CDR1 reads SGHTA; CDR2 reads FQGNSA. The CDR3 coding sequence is TGTGCCAGCAGCTTAGACAGGGTGAAGACCCAGTACTTC. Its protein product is CASSLDRVKTQYF.

This CDR3 is CASSEGRQAEWEETQYF. Here the CDR3 DNA reads TGTGCCAGCTCCGAGGGGCGACAGGCAGAATGGGAAGAGACCCAGTACTTC. This chain joins TRBV11-3 and TRBJ2-5; maybe TRBD1 (6 bases). The CDR3 extends over 17 amino acids. The V gene's germline CDR1 is SGHNT and CDR2 YENEEA. The V gene lost 8 bases and the J gene lost 3 bases, with 25 bases spanning the gap.

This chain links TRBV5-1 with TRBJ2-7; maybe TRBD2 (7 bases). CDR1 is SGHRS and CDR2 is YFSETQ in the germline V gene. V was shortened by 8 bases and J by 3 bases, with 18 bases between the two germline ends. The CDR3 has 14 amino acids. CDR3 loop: CASSVGGLYYEQYF. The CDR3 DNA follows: TGCGCCAGTTCCGTCGGGGGGCTGTACTACGAGCAGTACTTC.

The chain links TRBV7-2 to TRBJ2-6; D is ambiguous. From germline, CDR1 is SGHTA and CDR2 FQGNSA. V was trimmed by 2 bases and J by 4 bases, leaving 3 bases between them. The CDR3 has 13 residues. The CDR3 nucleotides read TGTGCCAGCAGCTTACCGGGGGCCAACGTCCTGACTTTC. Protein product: CASSLPGANVLTF.

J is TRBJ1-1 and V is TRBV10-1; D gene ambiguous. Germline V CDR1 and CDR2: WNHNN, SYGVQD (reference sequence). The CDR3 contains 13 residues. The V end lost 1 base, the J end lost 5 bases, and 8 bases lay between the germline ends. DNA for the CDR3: TGCGCCAGCAGTGAGTTACCGGGTACTGAAGCTTTCTTT. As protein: CASSELPGTEAFF.

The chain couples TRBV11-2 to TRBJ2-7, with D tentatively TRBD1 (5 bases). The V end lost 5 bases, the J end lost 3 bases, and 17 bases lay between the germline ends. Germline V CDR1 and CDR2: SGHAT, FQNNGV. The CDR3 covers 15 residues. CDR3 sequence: CASSDMQGRNYEQYF. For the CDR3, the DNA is TGTGCCAGCAGCGACATGCAGGGAAGGAACTACGAGCAGTACTTC.

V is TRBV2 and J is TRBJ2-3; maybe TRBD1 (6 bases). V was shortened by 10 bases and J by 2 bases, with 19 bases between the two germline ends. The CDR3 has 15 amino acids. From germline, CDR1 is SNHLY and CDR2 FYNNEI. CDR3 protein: CANAWGPRPTDTQYF. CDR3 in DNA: TGTGCCAACGCGTGGGGGCCCCGGCCCACAGATACGCAGTATTTT.

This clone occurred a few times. The CDR3 loop reads CASSLIAPQPQHF. The CDR3 DNA reads as TGTGCCAGCAGCTTAATAGCTCCTCAGCCCCAGCATTTT. This chain uses TRBV7-2 with TRBJ1-5; D is unresolved. Germline lookup yields CDR1 SGHTA and CDR2 FQGNSA. The CDR3 covers 13 residues. Trimming shortened V by 2 bases and J by 6 bases, and 8 bases separated the two germline ends. Based on the CDR3 plus reference TRBV7-2 and TRBJ1-5, the full variable domain is GAGVSQSPSNKVTEKGKDVELRCDPISGHTALYWYRQSLGQGLEFLIYFQGNSAPDKSGLPSDRFSAERTGGSVSTLTIQRTQQEDSAVYLCASSLIAPQPQHFGDGTRLSIL.

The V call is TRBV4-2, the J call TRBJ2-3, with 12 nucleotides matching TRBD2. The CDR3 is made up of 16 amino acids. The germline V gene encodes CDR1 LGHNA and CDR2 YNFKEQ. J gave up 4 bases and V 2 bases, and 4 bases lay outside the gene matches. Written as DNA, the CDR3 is TGTGCCAGCAGCCAACGATCTAGCGGGGGGGCAGATACGCAGTATTTT. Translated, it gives CASSQRSSGGADTQYF.

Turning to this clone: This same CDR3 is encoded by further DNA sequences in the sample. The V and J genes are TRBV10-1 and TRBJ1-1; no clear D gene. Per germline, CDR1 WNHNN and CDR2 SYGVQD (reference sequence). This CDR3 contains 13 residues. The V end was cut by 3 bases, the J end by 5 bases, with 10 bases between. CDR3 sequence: CASSERRGTEAFF. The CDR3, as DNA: TGCGCCAGCAGTGAAAGGCGCGGGACTGAAGCTTTCTTT.

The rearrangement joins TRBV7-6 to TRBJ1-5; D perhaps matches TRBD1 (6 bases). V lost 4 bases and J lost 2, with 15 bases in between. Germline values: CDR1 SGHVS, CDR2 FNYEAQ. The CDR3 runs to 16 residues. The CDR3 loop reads CASSSGPSGGNQPQHF. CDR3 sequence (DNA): TGTGCCAGCAGCTCCGGGCCCTCAGGGGGCAATCAGCCCCAGCATTTT.

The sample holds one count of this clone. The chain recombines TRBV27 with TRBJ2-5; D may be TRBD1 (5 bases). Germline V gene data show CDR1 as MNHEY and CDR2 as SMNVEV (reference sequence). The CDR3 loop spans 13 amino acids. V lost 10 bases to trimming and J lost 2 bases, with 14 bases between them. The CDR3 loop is CATTGAHQETQYF. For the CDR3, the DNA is TGTGCCACCACTGGGGCACATCAAGAGACCCAGTACTTC.

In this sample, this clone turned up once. Here the CDR3 DNA reads TGTGCCAGCAGTGACTTACACCCGGGGGAGCAGTTCTTC. As protein: CASSDLHPGEQFF. This chain joins TRBV6-4 and TRBJ2-1; TRBD2 is a possible D gene (5 bases). Trimming took off 1 base at V and 10 bases at J, with 11 bases between the two ends. Germline V lookup: CDR1 MRHNA, CDR2 SNTAGT. This CDR3 spans 13 amino acids.

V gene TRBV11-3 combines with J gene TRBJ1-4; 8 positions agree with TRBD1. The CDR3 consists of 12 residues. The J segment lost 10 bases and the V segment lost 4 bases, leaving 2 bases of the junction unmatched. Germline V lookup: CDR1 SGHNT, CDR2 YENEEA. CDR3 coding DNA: TGTGCCAGCAGCTCTACAGGGGGAAAACTGTTTTTT. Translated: CASSSTGGKLFF. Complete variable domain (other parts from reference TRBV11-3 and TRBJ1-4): EAGVVQSPRYKIIEKKQPVAFWCNPISGHNTLYWYLQNLGQGPELLIRYENEEAVDDSQLPKDRFSAERLKGVDSTLKIQPAELGDSAVYLCASSSTGGKLFFGSGTQLSVL.

The CDR3 bases are TGTGCCAGCAGCTTGGGGTACGCGGGACGCCACAATCAGCCCCAGCATTTT. It is translated as CASSLGYAGRHNQPQHF. The rearrangement joins TRBV5-5 to TRBJ1-5; D perhaps matches TRBD1 (5 bases). V was shortened by 0 bases and J by 3 bases, with 16 bases between the two germline ends. The CDR3 spans 17 residues. Germline V lookup: CDR1 SGHKS, CDR2 YYEKEE (reference sequence).

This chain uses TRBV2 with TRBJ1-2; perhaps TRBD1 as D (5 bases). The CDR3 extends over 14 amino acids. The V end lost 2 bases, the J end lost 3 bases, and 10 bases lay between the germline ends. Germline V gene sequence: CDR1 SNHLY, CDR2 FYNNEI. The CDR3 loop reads CASSEQGRDYGYTF. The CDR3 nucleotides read TGTGCCAGCAGTGAACAGGGTAGGGACTATGGCTACACCTTC.

CDR3: CASYRGTMEYF. The CDR3 DNA is TGTGCCAGCTACCGTGGGACTATGGAGTACTTC. The chain combines TRBV2 with TRBJ2-5; 7 bases are shared with TRBD2. The V segment lost 8 bases and the J segment 12 bases; nucleotides outside the gene matches: 9. This CDR3 spans 11 amino acids. Germline CDR1 reads SNHLY; CDR2 reads FYNNEI.

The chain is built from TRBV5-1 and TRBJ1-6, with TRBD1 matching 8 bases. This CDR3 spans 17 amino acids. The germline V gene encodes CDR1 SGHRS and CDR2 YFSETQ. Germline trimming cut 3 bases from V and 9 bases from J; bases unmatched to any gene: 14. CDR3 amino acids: CASSSSTAGDRGSPLHF. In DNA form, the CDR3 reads TGCGCCAGCAGCTCTTCAACGGCGGGTGACAGGGGTTCACCCCTCCACTTT.

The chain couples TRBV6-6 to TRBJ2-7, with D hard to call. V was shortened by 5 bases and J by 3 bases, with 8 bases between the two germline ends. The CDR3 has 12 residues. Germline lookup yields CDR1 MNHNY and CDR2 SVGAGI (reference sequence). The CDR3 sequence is CASSHLYYEQYF. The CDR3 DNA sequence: TGTGCCAGCAGTCACCTATACTACGAGCAGTACTTC.

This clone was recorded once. As DNA, the CDR3 is TGTGCCAGCAGCTTAACTGGACAGAGCCAAGAGACCCAGTACTTC. Its protein product is CASSLTGQSQETQYF. This sequence joins TRBV7-8 and TRBJ2-5; D perhaps matches TRBD1 (6 bases). The CDR3 runs 15 residues. Trimming shortened V by 2 bases and J by 1 base, and 11 bases separated the two germline ends. In germline, CDR1 is SGHVS, CDR2 FQNEAQ.

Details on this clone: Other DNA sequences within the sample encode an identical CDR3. CDR3 sequence (DNA): TGTGCCAGTAGTCCGGGACTAGCGGGCACAGATACGCAGTATTTT. Its translation is CASSPGLAGTDTQYF. This chain joins TRBV19 and TRBJ2-3; 11 positions agree with TRBD2. V gave up 5 bases and J gave up 1 base; unmatched junction bases: 2. CDR3 size: 15 residues. Germline V gene data show CDR1 as LNHDA and CDR2 as SQIVND (reference sequence).

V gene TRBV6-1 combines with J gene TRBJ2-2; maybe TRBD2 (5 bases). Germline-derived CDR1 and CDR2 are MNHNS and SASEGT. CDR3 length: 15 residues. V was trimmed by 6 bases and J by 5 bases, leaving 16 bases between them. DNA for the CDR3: TGTGCCAGCAGGTTCACCCACGGAGGTACCGGGGAGCTGTTTTTT. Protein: CASRFTHGGTGELFF.

As DNA, the CDR3 is TGTGCCAGCAGTTACTCGAGAGCGACAGGGCATCCTGAAGCTTTCTTT. Protein sequence: CASSYSRATGHPEAFF. The V and J genes are TRBV6-5 and TRBJ1-1, with 7 nucleotides matching TRBD1. V lost 0 bases to trimming and J lost 6 bases; unmatched junction nucleotides: 10. This CDR3 has 16 amino acids. The V gene's germline CDR1 is MNHEY and CDR2 SVGAGI.

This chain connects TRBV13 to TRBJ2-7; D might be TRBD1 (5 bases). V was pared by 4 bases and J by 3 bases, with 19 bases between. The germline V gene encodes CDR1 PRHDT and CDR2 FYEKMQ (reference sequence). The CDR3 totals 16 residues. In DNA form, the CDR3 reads TGTGCCAGCAGCTCCAGGTCTGCAGGGCACTTCTACGAGCAGTACTTC. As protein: CASSSRSAGHFYEQYF. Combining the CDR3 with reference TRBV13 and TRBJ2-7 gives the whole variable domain AAGVIQSPRHLIKEKRETATLKCYPIPRHDTVYWYQQGPGQDPQFLISFYEKMQSDKGSIPDRFSAQQFSDYHSELNMSSLELGDSALYFCASSSRSAGHFYEQYFGPGTRLTVT.

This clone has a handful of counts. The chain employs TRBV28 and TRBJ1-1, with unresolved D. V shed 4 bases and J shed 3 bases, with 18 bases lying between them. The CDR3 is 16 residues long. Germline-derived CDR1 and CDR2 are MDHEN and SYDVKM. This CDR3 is CASSSDGVGVDTEAFF. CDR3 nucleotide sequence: TGTGCCAGCAGTTCCGACGGGGTCGGGGTGGACACTGAAGCTTTCTTT.